This is a list of T cell receptor beta chains from one sample in a study of blood T cells in healthy people across ages. TCRdb fed the 5' RACE reads into MiXCR, producing one record per CDR3 protein. This sample has 1.8 million or so distinct CDR3 sequences, with around 40% found just once. The specimen was blood. The receptors were gathered from a human donor in good health. Both conserved end residues are part of each CDR3. The order of the fields is CDR3 DNA, CDR3 protein, J gene, D gene, V gene, clone size. The D gene is left open where the match is weak. The size field is filled for only some rows; it gives once, few, many or a size class.

TGTGCCACCAGAGGGGGGACCGCGGATACGCAGTATTTT	CATRGGTADTQYF	TRBJ2-3	.	TRBV15	few
TGCGCCAGCAGCCTGGGGAGGGACAGATCTAACTATGGCCACACCTTC	CASSLGRDRSNYGHTF	TRBJ1-2	TRBD1	TRBV5-1	.
TGTGCCAGCCAACAGGGGGCATGGACTGAAGCTTTCTTT	CASQQGAWTEAFF	TRBJ1-1	TRBD1	TRBV2	.
TGCGCCAGCAGCCCCCAGACGGTAGCCAAAAACATTCAGTACTTC	CASSPQTVAKNIQYF	TRBJ2-4	.	TRBV4-1	few
TGTGCCAGCAGTTTCGTGAGGGACAGGGACTTCGAGCAGTACTTC	CASSFVRDRDFEQYF	TRBJ2-7	TRBD1	TRBV27	.
TGTGCCAGCAGTCCCATGAGCTCCTACAATGAGCAGTTCTTC	CASSPMSSYNEQFF	TRBJ2-1	.	TRBV12-3/TRBV12-4	.
TGCGCCAGCAGCAGACAGGGGACTAATGAAAAACTGTTTTTT	CASSRQGTNEKLFF	TRBJ1-4	TRBD1	TRBV4-1	few
TGCGCCAGCAGCTTACAGGGGTATGAGACCCAGTACTTC	CASSLQGYETQYF	TRBJ2-5	TRBD1	TRBV5-1	few
TGTGCCAGCAGCGTAGACGGTAAGAGAGTCGAGCAGTACTTC	CASSVDGKRVEQYF	TRBJ2-7	.	TRBV9	.
TGCAGCGTTGCCCAAAAGAACACTGAAGCTTTCTTT	CSVAQKNTEAFF	TRBJ1-1	.	TRBV29-1	few
TGCGCCAGCAGCCTCCTCGCGGGGGCTGCTGAGCAGTTCTTC	CASSLLAGAAEQFF	TRBJ2-1	.	TRBV4-3	many
TGTGCCAGCAGCTTTACACGGACACAAGAGACCCAGTACTTC	CASSFTRTQETQYF	TRBJ2-5	.	TRBV7-9	.
TGCAGTGCTAGTGCCCTCGGGCGGCCCGGTGTGGCCCAGTACTTC	CSASALGRPGVAQYF	TRBJ2-7	.	TRBV20-1	.
TGCAGCGTACGGACAGGGGGCGCTTCAGAGACCCAGTACTTC	CSVRTGGASETQYF	TRBJ2-5	TRBD1	TRBV29-1	many
TGTGCCAGCAGCCAATCCAGGGGAGGTCAAGAGACCCAGTACTTC	CASSQSRGGQETQYF	TRBJ2-5	.	TRBV14	.
TGTGCCAGCGCCACTTGGGGAGGGGCGAATGAAAAACTGTTTTTT	CASATWGGANEKLFF	TRBJ1-4	.	TRBV16	.
TGTGCCAGCCAATCCGGGGGGCGACTGGAAGAGACCCAGTACTTC	CASQSGGRLEETQYF	TRBJ2-5	.	TRBV27	few
TGTGCCGGCTCACCAGGGTCGCGGGAGACCCAGTACTTC	CAGSPGSRETQYF	TRBJ2-5	.	TRBV18	once
TGTGCCAGCAGCCAACGCATGGACAGGCTCTATGGCTACACCTTC	CASSQRMDRLYGYTF	TRBJ1-2	TRBD1	TRBV3-1	.
TGCGCCAGCAGCCAGGAGGGACCGGGAACCGGGGAGCTGTTTTTT	CASSQEGPGTGELFF	TRBJ2-2	.	TRBV4-3	.
TGTGCCACCAGTGACAGTGGACAGGATAATGGCTACACCTTC	CATSDSGQDNGYTF	TRBJ1-2	TRBD1	TRBV24-1	few
TGCAGTGCTAGCGCCACCTCTCTAGCGGGGGGGGCCTCGATCGGTGAGCAGTTCTTC	CSASATSLAGGASIGEQFF	TRBJ2-1	TRBD2	TRBV20-1	.
TGTGCCAGCACTATACAGGGGCCGGGGGAAAAACTGTTTTTT	CASTIQGPGEKLFF	TRBJ1-4	TRBD1	TRBV7-8	few
TGTGCCAGCAGACTGACAGGGAAAAATGAAAAACTGTTTTTT	CASRLTGKNEKLFF	TRBJ1-4	TRBD1	TRBV7-9	.
TGCGCCAGCAGCCAAGATCGGGGACGGCACTATGGCTACACCTTC	CASSQDRGRHYGYTF	TRBJ1-2	.	TRBV4-1	.
TGCGCCAGCAGCCAAAGGTACGGCTACGAGCAGTACTTC	CASSQRYGYEQYF	TRBJ2-7	.	TRBV4-1	once
TGTGCCACCAGCGGGGGGGACAGGCCCCGAGAGGGCTACACCTTC	CATSGGDRPREGYTF	TRBJ1-2	TRBD1	TRBV15	.
TGTGCCTGGCAAACCGGGACATTCAACATTCAGTACTTC	CAWQTGTFNIQYF	TRBJ2-4	.	TRBV30	many
TGTGCCAGCAGCTTAATGACTTCGGGCGACACTCGATCACCCCTCCACTTT	CASSLMTSGDTRSPLHF	TRBJ1-6	.	TRBV7-6	.
TGCGCCAGCAGCCAAGAGTTCCGCGGGGATACGCAGTATTTT	CASSQEFRGDTQYF	TRBJ2-3	.	TRBV4-3	few
TGTGCCCTACAGTCGGGCTCCCTCCAGTTCTTC	CALQSGSLQFF	TRBJ2-1	.	TRBV2	.
TGTGCCAGCAGCGTGGGTGGGGGAGATAACTATGGCTACACCTTC	CASSVGGGDNYGYTF	TRBJ1-2	.	TRBV9	.
TGCGCCAGCAGCCAAGATTTAGGCGGCTCTCTCTCCGGGGCCAACGTCCTGACTTTC	CASSQDLGGSLSGANVLTF	TRBJ2-6	.	TRBV4-3	many
TGTGCCAGCAGTGACGCGTACAGGTACAATGAGCAGTTCTTC	CASSDAYRYNEQFF	TRBJ2-1	.	TRBV2	.
TGTGCCAGCAGCGTAGGGGGGGGTGGCCCCACAGATACGCAGTATTTT	CASSVGGGGPTDTQYF	TRBJ2-3	TRBD2	TRBV9	few
TGCAGCGTTGTACAGGGATTCGTCGAGGAGCAGTACTTC	CSVVQGFVEEQYF	TRBJ2-7	.	TRBV29-1	few
TGCGCCAGCAGCTTCGACCCGCCAGACTCCTACAATGAGCAGTTCTTC	CASSFDPPDSYNEQFF	TRBJ2-1	.	TRBV5-1	.
TGTGCCAGCAGCTTTATATATCGTCGGGGGTTGAACACTGAAGCTTTCTTT	CASSFIYRRGLNTEAFF	TRBJ1-1	.	TRBV5-6	.
TGCGCCAGCAGCCTCAAGGGTGACAGGGAGATGAACACTGAAGCTTTCTTT	CASSLKGDREMNTEAFF	TRBJ1-1	TRBD1	TRBV5-1	.
TGTGCCAGCAGTGAAGCGGCAGGGACAGGCCAAGAGACCCAGTACTTC	CASSEAAGTGQETQYF	TRBJ2-5	TRBD1	TRBV2	few
TGTGCCACCAGACAAGACTCTAGCACAGATACGCAGTATTTT	CATRQDSSTDTQYF	TRBJ2-3	.	TRBV24-1	.
TGCAGTGCGGCGACTAGCGGGACCTACGAGCAGTACTTC	CSAATSGTYEQYF	TRBJ2-7	TRBD2	TRBV20-1	.